Included here is one T cell receptor beta chain sequence, with context. This clonotype has a count of ten or more. This clone's antigen is unknown. The input lacks base qualities; no much larger clone sits a single base away. This sample was taken from a study of T-cell reconstitution after alpha-beta-depleted transplantation in children (TCRdb year 2016). Background on the whole study: Using TCR repertoire profiling, the study followed T-cell immune reconstitution in a quantitative way in children after TCRalphabeta/CD19-depleted allogeneic hematopoietic cell transplantation.

Receptors were amplified or captured by PCR. Instrument used: Illumina HiSeq 2500. Molecular barcoding was employed in the preparation of TCR libraries, with unique molecular identifiers being used to normalize TCRbeta repertoire quantification. The public reads were quality trimmed at Q25 with fastp and then assembled into clones with MiXCR by TCRdb, keeping productive beta chains. Identical CDR3 protein sequences are pooled into one entry, listed with their most common genes and DNA. In all, the sample holds 200,000 to 300,000 distinct CDR3 sequences, and 12% of those were seen once. Clones ranked in the top ten supply roughly 2.6% of the sample. This TCR derives from a human donor who donated a stem cell graft to a child with acute lymphoblastic leukemia. Sequenced material: PBMCs from the stem cell graft donor, taken from the stem cell graft.

The DNA sequence reads TGCGCCAGCAGCCAAGAGCAGGGTTACTACGAGCAGTACTTC. Translated, it gives CASSQEQGYYEQYF. The chain links TRBV4-3 with TRBJ2-7; a tentative D call is TRBD1 (5 bases match). In the germline V gene, CDR1 corresponds to LGHNA and CDR2 to YSLEER. Trimming at the junction amounts to 0 bases on V and 3 bases on J, and the germline ends lie 9 bases apart. From the cysteine up to the phenylalanine, the CDR3 has a length of 14 residues. The DNA shown is the 42-base CDR3, in frame from base 1.